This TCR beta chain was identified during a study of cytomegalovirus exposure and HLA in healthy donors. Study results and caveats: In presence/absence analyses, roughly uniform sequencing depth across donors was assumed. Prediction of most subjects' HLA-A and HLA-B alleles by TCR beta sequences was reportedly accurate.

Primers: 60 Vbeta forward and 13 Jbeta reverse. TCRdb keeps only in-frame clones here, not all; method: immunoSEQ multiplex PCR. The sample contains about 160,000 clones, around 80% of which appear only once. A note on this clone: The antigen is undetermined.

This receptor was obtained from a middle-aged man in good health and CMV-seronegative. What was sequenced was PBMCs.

CDR3 coding DNA: TGTGCCAGCAGCGGCCGGGACAGGGGGCGTTGGAACACCGGGGAGCTGTTTTTT. This translates into CASSGRDRGRWNTGELFF. The V gene is TRBV9, the J gene TRBJ2-2, with 12 positions matching TRBD1. CDR3 length: 18 amino acids. Looked up from germline, CDR1 is SGDLS and CDR2 is YYNGEE. Losses at the gene ends were 3 bases for V and 1 base for J; bases not matched to a gene: 7.